The 18 T cell receptor beta chains in this list originate from one sample, sequenced in a study of T cell responses to AZD1222 COVID-19 vaccine. Profiled with immunoSEQ multiplex PCR; TCRdb holds only in-frame clones, not every one. The table lists about 190,000 clones, approximately 92% of them singletons. Sequencing used peripheral blood, obtained 28 days after the second dose of the MenACWY control vaccine. The receptors come from an adult who received the MenACWY meningococcal vaccine as a control.

The CDR3 sequence: CASSLSPGQAGYTF. The CDR3 region has the DNA TGCGCCAGCAGCTTGTCCCCTGGACAGGCGGGCTACACCTTC. The J gene is TRBJ1-2, the V gene TRBV5-1; 7 positions agree with TRBD1. Germline CDR1 and CDR2: SGHRS and YFSETQ. This CDR3 has 14 amino acids. J was trimmed by 8 bases and V by 1 base; bases with no gene match: 8.

The genes are TRBV29-1 and TRBJ2-3, with a possible D match to TRBD1 (5 bases). The length of the CDR3 is 13 residues. Between the trimmed V and J ends, which lost 5 bases and 2 bases, there was a span of 11 bases. Germline V gene lookup returns CDR1 SQVTM and CDR2 ANQGSEA. The CDR3 coding sequence is TGCAGCGTTTTTACAGGTACCACAGATACGCAGTATTTT. The encoded protein is CSVFTGTTDTQYF.

This chain links TRBV7-9 with TRBJ2-2; 8 bases are shared with TRBD1. From germline, CDR1 is SEHNR and CDR2 FQNEAQ (reference sequence). Germline trimming cut 4 bases from V and 4 bases from J; bases unmatched to any gene: 8. This CDR3 comprises 16 residues. The CDR3 reads CASSSTQGALTGELFF. CDR3 in DNA: TGTGCCAGCAGCTCCACCCAGGGGGCCCTCACCGGGGAGCTGTTTTTT.

The V call is TRBV29-1, the J call TRBJ1-1, with 9 bases that match TRBD1. The CDR3 is made up of 15 amino acids. Germline-derived CDR1 and CDR2 are SQVTM and ANQGSEA. V trimming: 6 bases; J trimming: 1 base; junction bases outside the gene matches: 9. The CDR3 coding sequence is TGCAGCGTCCGGGGGGGACAGGGACGGAACACTGAAGCTTTCTTT. This codes for CSVRGGQGRNTEAFF.

This chain uses TRBV19 with TRBJ1-3; TRBD1 agrees at 7 bases. Germline V gene sequence: CDR1 LNHDA, CDR2 SQIVND (reference sequence). The CDR3 spans 18 residues. The ends lost 3 bases at V and 0 bases at J; junction bases unmatched: 11. CDR3 protein: CASSISRGGSPSGNTIYF. CDR3 coding DNA: TGTGCCAGTAGTATCTCCAGGGGGGGATCCCCCTCTGGAAACACCATATATTTT.

The V call is TRBV6-2 or TRBV6-3, the J call TRBJ1-2; 9 positions agree with TRBD1. Germline V gene lookup returns CDR1 MNHEY and CDR2 SVGEGT. V lost 4 bases, J lost 6 bases, and 6 bases stayed unmatched. This CDR3 contains 14 residues. The CDR3 protein is CASSFTGGEDGYTF. CDR3 nucleotide sequence: TGTGCCAGCAGTTTTACAGGGGGCGAGGATGGCTACACCTTC.

V and J are TRBV19 and TRBJ1-1; D is uncertain. CDR1 is LNHDA, CDR2 SQIVND, per germline (reference sequence). The CDR3 runs to 11 residues. The V gene lost 11 bases and the J gene lost 6 bases, with 13 bases spanning the gap. CDR3 DNA sequence: TGTGCCTCGATTACGAGCGCTGAAGCTTTCTTT. Protein product: CASITSAEAFF. The full variable domain, rest sourced from reference TRBV19 and TRBJ1-1, is DGGITQSPKYLFRKEGQNVTLSCEQNLNHDAMYWYRQDPGQGLRLIYYSQIVNDFQKGDIAEGYSVSREKKESFPLTVTSAQKNPTAFYLCASITSAEAFFGQGTRLTVV.

The J gene is TRBJ2-6, the V gene TRBV9, with a tentative D call TRBD1 (6 bases). Trimming took 3 bases from V and 1 from J, leaving 23 bases between them. CDR3 length equals 20 residues. The germline gives CDR1 SGDLS, CDR2 YYNGEE. CDR3 nucleotide sequence: TGTGCCAGCAGCGCCCAAACAGGGAAAGGGTGGGGGTCTGGGGCCAACGTCCTGACTTTC. Its translation is CASSAQTGKGWGSGANVLTF.

The chain recombines TRBV28 with TRBJ1-2, with D unclear. The V end lost 5 bases, the J end lost 5 bases, and 12 bases lay between the germline ends. The CDR3 is made up of 13 amino acids. Germline assignment: CDR1 MDHEN and CDR2 SYDVKM. DNA for the CDR3: TGTGCCAGCAGTCTCCCCCTTGCATATGGCTACACCTTC. Translated: CASSLPLAYGYTF.

CDR3 sequence: CASRVPGQGNEQFF. The CDR3 bases are TGTGCCAGCAGGGTGCCGGGACAGGGTAATGAGCAGTTCTTC. The chain uses TRBV27 and TRBJ2-1; 9 bases fit TRBD1. The CDR3 totals 14 residues. With V trimmed by 6 bases and J by 7 bases, 7 bases remained unmatched. Germline V gene sequence: CDR1 MNHEY, CDR2 SMNVEV (reference sequence).

V and J are TRBV3-1 (or the pseudogene TRBV3-2) and TRBJ2-3; 7 nucleotides line up with TRBD2. Trimming at V came to 4 bases and at J to 4 bases, leaving 5 bases not matched to a gene. Germline V gene lookup returns CDR1 LGHDT and CDR2 YNNKEL (reference sequence). This CDR3 region has 14 residues. CDR3 sequence: CASSPRLAADTQYF. CDR3 in DNA: TGTGCCAGCAGCCCTAGACTAGCCGCAGATACGCAGTATTTT.

To note about this clone: An end of the junction does not agree with germline; a read error may underlie this. V gene TRBV3-1 (or the pseudogene TRBV3-2) combines with J gene TRBJ2-2; a weak D match, TRBD2 (6 bases). CDR1 is LGHDT, CDR2 YNNKEL, per germline (reference sequence). CDR3 size: 12 residues. For the CDR3, the DNA is TGTGCCAGCAGTCACTCGTCCGGGGGGCTGTTTTTT. Translation gives CASSHSSGGLFF.

This clone has a handful of counts. CDR3 sequence: CASSRGTGGLELFF. CDR3 in DNA: TGTGCCAGCAGCAGAGGGACAGGGGGACTAGAACTGTTTTTT. The chain uses TRBV14 and TRBJ1-4, with 11 bases fitting TRBD1. The CDR3 is 14 amino acids. CDR1 and CDR2 from the germline V gene are SGHDN and FVKESK. V was clipped by 5 bases and J by 12 bases; unmatched bases: 8.

This clone was found once. The rearrangement joins TRBV30 to TRBJ2-1; 9 bases are a match to TRBD2. Germline CDR1 and CDR2: GTSNPN and SVGIG (reference sequence). V was pared by 6 bases and J by 8 bases, with 8 bases of the junction left unmatched. This CDR3 is 13 amino acids long. The CDR3 DNA reads TGTGCCTGCTACGGGACTAGCTTCGATGAGCAGTTCTTC. Its translation: CACYGTSFDEQFF. Looking up the rest from reference TRBV30 and TRBJ2-1 gives the full variable domain: SQTIHQWPATLVQPVGSPLSLECTVEGTSNPNLYWYRQAAGRGLQLLFYSVGIGQISSEVPQNLSASRPQDRQFILSSKKLLLSDSGFYLCACYGTSFDEQFFGPGTRLTVL.

The genes are TRBV2 and TRBJ2-4; possibly TRBD1 or TRBD2 for D (5 bases each). Germline CDR1 reads SNHLY; CDR2 reads FYNNEI. Trimming cost V 9 bases and J 1 base, with 16 bases left between them. This CDR3 has 15 amino acids. CDR3 in DNA: TGTGCCAGTTTTCGGGACGTTGGGGCCAAAAACATTCAGTACTTC. Residues: CASFRDVGAKNIQYF.

The V and J genes are TRBV6-2 or TRBV6-3 and TRBJ1-1; the D is unclear. This CDR3 spans 12 amino acids. The germline V and J ends were trimmed by 6 bases and 7 bases, with 12 bases remaining between them. Germline V gene lookup returns CDR1 MNHEY and CDR2 SVGEGT. The CDR3, as DNA: TGTGCCAGCAGCCGATACCTGGGTGAAGCTTTCTTT. Encoded protein: CASSRYLGEAFF.

The CDR3 DNA reads as TGTGCCACCTTTCAGGACAGGGACCTCGTCGCAAAGGCTGAAGCTTTCTTT. Its protein product is CATFQDRDLVAKAEAFF. The V and J genes are TRBV12-1 and TRBJ1-1; TRBD1, the D gene given by the table, was not confirmed from the DNA. TRBV12-1 represents a pseudogene. The CDR3 extends over 17 amino acids.

V and J are TRBV7-2 and TRBJ2-7; D possibly corresponds to TRBD2 (5 bases). The V end was cut by 5 bases, the J end by 1 base, with 12 bases between. The germline V gene encodes CDR1 SGHTA and CDR2 FQGNSA. This CDR3 has 14 amino acids. CDR3 sequence (DNA): TGTGCCAGCAGCCCCCAACCGGGGTCCTACGAGCAGTACTTC. Amino acids: CASSPQPGSYEQYF.